A single sample is the source of the 27 T cell receptor beta chains below, sequenced in a study of T-cell memory formation after mild COVID-19. TCRdb analysed the 5' RACE reads with MiXCR anew, one entry per CDR3 protein. The sample includes around 470,000 distinct CDR3 sequences, roughly 20% of them seen just once. Source material: PBMCs or a T cell subset sorted from them (not recorded which). All receptors derive from an adult woman who had mild COVID-19 (a few samples of this study predate the infection). Cell type and time point are not known.

This clonotype occurred a few times. The chain carries TRBV3-1 and TRBJ2-1, with unresolved D. Deletions cut 4 bases from V and 9 bases from J, with 7 bases between. Germline assignment: CDR1 LGHDT and CDR2 YNNKEL (reference sequence). The CDR3 is 11 amino acids. The CDR3 nucleotides read TGTGCCAGCAGCCGGGCTGGTGAGCAGTTCTTC. Its translation is CASSRAGEQFF.

This clonotype was observed a handful of times. Here the CDR3 reads CATSVRQKNNSPLHF. The CDR3 DNA reads as TGTGCCACCAGCGTCCGACAGAAAAATAATTCACCCCTCCACTTT. The rearrangement links TRBV15 to TRBJ1-6, with D possibly TRBD1 on 5 matching bases. With 5 bases removed from V and 5 bases from J, the gap between germline ends came to 13 bases. Germline CDR1 LNHNV, CDR2 YYDKDF (reference sequence). The CDR3 has 15 residues.

V is TRBV7-9 and J is TRBJ2-1, with 11 bases that match TRBD1. J was trimmed by 13 bases and V by 7 bases; bases with no gene match: 12. This CDR3 contains 14 residues. Germline CDR1 and CDR2: SEHNR and FQNEAQ (reference sequence). This CDR3 is CASIHLGQGARQFF. The DNA of the CDR3 is TGTGCCAGCATCCACTTAGGACAGGGGGCTCGCCAGTTCTTC.

The sample holds a few counts of this clonotype. The chain recombines TRBV5-6 with TRBJ1-5; TRBD1 agrees at 7 bases. This CDR3 is built from 15 residues. Germline CDR1 SGHDT, CDR2 YYEEEE. V shed 4 bases and J 4 bases; nucleotides not matched to a gene: 8. The chain's CDR3 is CASSVGGFGNQPQHF. DNA of the CDR3: TGTGCCAGCAGCGTAGGGGGCTTTGGGAATCAGCCCCAGCATTTT.

This clonotype was observed a few times. The chain's CDR3 is CASSVSSGRAPGLSGEQYF. CDR3 bases: TGTGCCAGCAGCGTCTCCAGCGGGAGGGCCCCTGGACTATCGGGCGAGCAGTACTTC. The chain is built from TRBV9 and TRBJ2-7; TRBD2 matches 10 bases. The V gene end was trimmed by 2 bases and the J gene end by 6 bases; junction bases not matched to a gene: 20. Germline V lookup: CDR1 SGDLS, CDR2 YYNGEE. This CDR3 comprises 19 residues.

This chain joins TRBV7-9 and TRBJ1-1; D possibly corresponds to TRBD1 (6 bases). The CDR3 has 14 residues. The V gene's germline CDR1 is SEHNR and CDR2 FQNEAQ (reference sequence). Trimming left V 4 bases short and J 1 base short, with 10 bases between. CDR3 DNA: TGTGCCAGCAGCTCGTGGACAGAGAACACTGAAGCTTTCTTT. Encoded protein: CASSSWTENTEAFF.

The genes are TRBV7-2 and TRBJ2-2; no reliable D call. Germline V gene lookup returns CDR1 SGHTA and CDR2 FQGNSA. V was shortened by 1 base and J by 1 base, with 7 bases between the two germline ends. This CDR3 contains 15 residues. The CDR3 sequence is CASSLGSMNTGELFF. The CDR3 bases are TGTGCCAGCAGCTTAGGCAGTATGAACACCGGGGAGCTGTTTTTT.

This clonotype was seen only a few times. The CDR3 nucleotides are TGCGCCAGCAGCTTTGGGCAGGACAACACTGAAGCTTTCTTT. As protein: CASSFGQDNTEAFF. The chain uses TRBV5-1 and TRBJ1-1; D is undetermined. The CDR3 length is 14 residues. CDR1 SGHRS and CDR2 YFSETQ come from the germline V gene. V shed 2 bases and J shed 2 bases, with 10 bases lying between them.

This rearrangement joins TRBV27 to TRBJ1-2, with 8 bases lining up with TRBD1. CDR3 length: 14 residues. The germline gives CDR1 MNHEY, CDR2 SMNVEV (reference sequence). V was pared by 5 bases and J by 2 bases, with 4 bases of the junction left unmatched. The DNA for the CDR3 is TGTGCCAGCAGTACGACAGGGGCGAACTATGGCTACACCTTC. This codes for CASSTTGANYGYTF.

The chain recombines TRBV4-1 with TRBJ2-5; the D gene is possibly TRBD1 (5 bases). The V gene lost 1 base and the J gene lost 5 bases, with 14 bases spanning the gap. The CDR3 contains 15 residues. Germline loops: CDR1 MGHRA, CDR2 YSYEKL. The CDR3 loop reads CASSQGGRGSETQYF. CDR3 nucleotide sequence: TGCGCCAGCAGCCAAGGGGGCCGTGGTTCGGAGACCCAGTACTTC.

This clonotype appeared many times. This rearrangement joins TRBV11-2 to TRBJ2-2; no reliable D call. Per germline, CDR1 SGHAT and CDR2 FQNNGV. V was trimmed by 0 bases and J by 1 base, leaving 6 bases between them. The CDR3 length is 15 residues. CDR3: CASSLEAGNTGELFF. DNA for the CDR3: TGTGCCAGCAGCTTAGAGGCAGGGAACACCGGGGAGCTGTTTTTT. Together with reference TRBV11-2 and TRBJ2-2, the CDR3 gives the full variable domain: EAGVAQSPRYKIIEKRQSVAFWCNPISGHATLYWYQQILGQGPKLLIQFQNNGVVDDSQLPKDRFSAERLKGVDSTLKIQPAKLEDSAVYLCASSLEAGNTGELFFGEGSRLTVL.

The chain is built from TRBV6-5 and TRBJ1-1; D may be TRBD1 (5 bases). This CDR3 is 15 amino acids long. Looked up from germline, CDR1 is MNHEY and CDR2 is SVGAGI. The germline V and J ends were trimmed by 2 bases and 1 base, with 11 bases remaining between them. In DNA form, the CDR3 reads TGTGCCAGCAGTTACCTAGCCGGGGGGAACACTGAAGCTTTCTTT. Translation gives CASSYLAGGNTEAFF.

This clonotype occurred a few times. This chain joins TRBV4-1 and TRBJ2-1, with D possibly matching TRBD1 (5 bases). The CDR3 has 16 residues. Trimming took 0 bases from V and 2 from J, leaving 11 bases between them. From germline, CDR1 is MGHRA and CDR2 YSYEKL. CDR3 loop: CASSQEMTDTYNEQFF. CDR3 nucleotides: TGCGCCAGCAGCCAAGAGATGACAGATACCTACAATGAGCAGTTCTTC.

The table lists this clonotype with a few counts. This rearrangement joins TRBV6-2 or TRBV6-3 to TRBJ1-1; D not certain. Trimming removed 4 bases at V and 13 bases at J, with 22 bases between. Germline V gene data show CDR1 as MNHEY and CDR2 as SVGEGT. The CDR3 loop spans 14 amino acids. The CDR3 is CASSSPYRPGSGFF. DNA for the CDR3: TGTGCCAGCAGTTCGCCTTATCGACCGGGATCTGGTTTCTTT.

This clonotype occurred a few times. The CDR3 region has the DNA TGTGCCAGCAGACGGGGCTCGTCCTCTGGAAACACCATATATTTT. Its protein product is CASRRGSSSGNTIYF. The V call is TRBV27, the J call TRBJ1-3, with D possibly TRBD1 on 5 matching bases. Deletions cut 6 bases from V and 0 bases from J, with 12 bases between. This CDR3 is built from 15 residues. CDR1 is MNHEY and CDR2 is SMNVEV in the germline V gene (reference sequence).

The chain links TRBV30 to TRBJ1-2; D may be TRBD1 (5 bases). V was cut by 3 bases and J by 4 bases, with 21 bases left in between. The germline gives CDR1 GTSNPN, CDR2 SVGIG (reference sequence). This CDR3 is built from 16 residues. CDR3 sequence reads: CAWSVRTSGKPYGYTF. In DNA, the CDR3 is TGTGCCTGGAGCGTGAGGACATCAGGGAAACCCTATGGCTACACCTTC.

This chain links TRBV6-2 or TRBV6-3 with TRBJ2-7; 14 positions agree with TRBD2. The V and J ends lost 2 bases and 2 bases, in that order; junction bases with no gene match: 14. Germline assignment: CDR1 MNHEY and CDR2 SVGEGT. The CDR3 contains 20 residues. This chain's CDR3 is CASSYDGTSGSRGRPYEQYF. CDR3 sequence (DNA): TGTGCCAGCAGTTACGATGGGACTAGCGGGAGCAGGGGACGGCCCTACGAGCAGTACTTC.

The sample holds a few counts of this clonotype. The rearrangement links TRBV2 to TRBJ2-2, with D perhaps given as TRBD1 or TRBD2 (5 bases each). In germline, CDR1 is SNHLY, CDR2 FYNNEI. V gave up 5 bases and J gave up 8 bases, with 15 bases separating them. The length of the CDR3 is 14 residues. CDR3 coding DNA: TGTGCCAGCAGTCCACCCTTATGGGGGGGGGAGCTGTTTTTT. Its translation: CASSPPLWGGELFF.

The rearrangement links TRBV5-1 to TRBJ2-4; D perhaps matches TRBD2 (5 bases). The germline V gene has CDR1 SGHRS and CDR2 YFSETQ. This CDR3 region has 16 residues. The V end was cut by 0 bases, the J end by 1 base, with 11 bases between. The CDR3 region has the DNA TGCGCCAGCAGCTTGGGTCCCAGCGGTGCCAAAAACATTCAGTACTTC. This encodes CASSLGPSGAKNIQYF.

The V and J genes are TRBV15 and TRBJ2-1, with D perhaps being TRBD1 or TRBD2 (5 bases each). V was clipped by 8 bases and J by 0 bases, with 14 bases between them. The CDR3 has 15 amino acids. CDR1 LNHNV and CDR2 YYDKDF come from the germline V gene (reference sequence). This CDR3 reads CATEARDLSYNEQFF. CDR3 sequence (DNA): TGTGCCACCGAAGCCAGGGACCTCTCCTACAATGAGCAGTTCTTC. Filled out from reference TRBV15 and TRBJ2-1, the complete variable domain reads DAMVIQNPRYQVTQFGKPVTLSCSQTLNHNVMYWYQQKSSQAPKLLFHYYDKDFNNEADTPDNFQSRRPNTSFCFLDIRSPGLGDTAMYLCATEARDLSYNEQFFGPGTRLTVL.

This clonotype was picked up a small number of times. The chain links TRBV7-9 to TRBJ1-6; D possibly corresponds to TRBD1 (6 bases). Germline V gives CDR1 SEHNR, CDR2 FQNEAQ (reference sequence). This CDR3 is built from 16 residues. The V end was cut by 6 bases, the J end by 8 bases, with 20 bases between. The CDR3 reads CASSSSGGGPHSPLHF. DNA for the CDR3: TGTGCCAGCAGTTCCTCTGGGGGGGGGCCCCATTCACCCCTCCACTTT. Supplemented by reference TRBV7-9 and TRBJ1-6, the full variable domain reads DTGVSQNPRHKITKRGQNVTFRCDPISEHNRLYWYRQTLGQGPEFLTYFQNEAQLEKSRLLSDRFSAERPKGSFSTLEIQRTEQGDSAMYLCASSSSGGGPHSPLHFGNGTRLTVT.

This clonotype was detected once. The genes are TRBV6-5 and TRBJ2-7; D possibly corresponds to TRBD1 (5 bases). This CDR3 has 15 residues. The ends were cut back, 2 bases at V and 3 bases at J, with 14 bases in the middle. From germline, CDR1 is MNHEY and CDR2 SVGAGI. The CDR3 DNA reads as TGTGCCAGCAGTTACAAGGTCCTAGGGGTCTACGAGCAGTACTTC. It translates to CASSYKVLGVYEQYF.

This clonotype was seen at least ten times. V and J are TRBV27 and TRBJ1-6; 8 bases map to TRBD1. Germline CDR1 and CDR2: MNHEY and SMNVEV (reference sequence). This CDR3 region has 16 residues. V shed 7 bases and J 8 bases; nucleotides not matched to a gene: 13. The CDR3 loop reads CASKSPGTGRDSPLHF. CDR3 bases: TGTGCCAGCAAGTCCCCTGGGACAGGTCGGGATTCACCCCTCCACTTT.

The chain links TRBV5-1 to TRBJ2-1; 16 positions match TRBD2. This CDR3 contains 19 residues. The junction had 9 bases not matched to a gene; V was cut back by 3 bases and J by 3 bases. Germline loops: CDR1 SGHRS, CDR2 YFSETQ. For the CDR3, the DNA is TGCGCCAGCAGCTCCCCCGGGACTAGCGGGAGGGCCCTCTACAATGAGCAGTTCTTC. Translating it yields CASSSPGTSGRALYNEQFF.

This clonotype was observed many times. The CDR3: CASSSTGAVPKETQYF. The DNA of the CDR3 is TGTGCCAGCAGCTCGACAGGGGCGGTCCCTAAGGAGACCCAGTACTTC. The chain combines TRBV7-9 with TRBJ2-5; 8 bases are a match to TRBD1. Germline V lookup: CDR1 SEHNR, CDR2 FQNEAQ (reference sequence). The V and J ends lost 4 bases and 5 bases, in that order; junction bases with no gene match: 12. This CDR3 spans 16 amino acids.

CDR3 nucleotides: TGCGCCAGCCTTGGACAGGGGGCGAACACCGGGGAGCTGTTTTTT. This codes for CASLGQGANTGELFF. The gene calls are TRBV5-1 and TRBJ2-2, with 10 bases lining up with TRBD1. CDR3 length: 15 amino acids. The V gene end was trimmed by 7 bases and the J gene end by 0 bases; junction bases not matched to a gene: 3. Germline CDR1 is SGHRS and CDR2 is YFSETQ.

This clonotype appeared a few times. J is TRBJ1-2 and V is TRBV20-1; D may be TRBD1 (6 bases). V shed 5 bases and J shed 8 bases, with 18 bases lying between them. The V gene's germline CDR1 is DFQATT and CDR2 SNEGSKA (reference sequence). The CDR3 sequence is 13 residues long. CDR3 coding DNA: TGCAGTGCTCTCTTTATGGGGGGGCGCGGCTACACCTTC. Protein: CSALFMGGRGYTF.